Reported below is one T cell receptor (beta chain). Its target is unknown. This sample is part of a study of cytomegalovirus exposure and HLA in healthy donors. TCRdb's table, derived via immunoSEQ multiplex PCR, lists solely in-frame clones and lacks some. The data show more than 140,000 clones, with around nine tenths seen just once and about 3% held by the top ten. Study results and caveats: The authors enumerated over 150 TCR beta chains as linked to cytomegalovirus. Published work reported that the classifier diagnosed cytomegalovirus status with high specificity and sensitivity. Subsequent analysis found a tendency for first-cohort TCR clusters to co-occur within the 100 to 150 validation repertoires. Rarity held for most TCR sequences, but there were some public TCRs that occurred in many donors.

The specimen was PBMCs. The receptor was isolated from a young woman in good health and CMV-seropositive.

The CDR3 region is CASSLVPGGETQYF. CDR3 sequence (DNA): TGTGCCAGCAGTCTCGTCCCGGGGGGGGAGACCCAGTACTTC. The chain couples TRBV6-5 to TRBJ2-5; TRBD2 matches 8 bases. The CDR3 runs 14 residues. The V and J ends lost 5 bases and 5 bases, in that order; junction bases with no gene match: 7. The V gene's germline CDR1 is MNHEY and CDR2 SVGAGI.